These 28 T cell receptor beta chains share one sample of origin, sequenced in a study of T cells after posttransplantation cyclophosphamide. Clones were read by immunoSEQ multiplex PCR, and TCRdb kept only the in-frame ones, dropping some. The sample includes tens of thousands of clones, more than 70% seen only once; the top ten take approximately 8%. Methotrexate plus calcineurin inhibitor accompanied controls' myeloablative marrow transplants; sampling was 1 year later. The material sequenced was PBMCs, taken after an allogeneic stem cell transplant with a calcineurin inhibitor and methotrexate. The receptors shown here come from a female patient aged 45-65 years who received an allogeneic stem cell transplant from an unrelated donor, was CMV-positive, and had chronic GVHD only. The graft donor may account for some of the T cells.

The chain combines TRBV25-1 with TRBJ2-1, with a weak D call TRBD2 (6 bases). Germline CDR1 is MGHDK and CDR2 is SYGVNS. Trimming pared 3 bases from V and 0 bases from J, leaving 9 bases between. The CDR3 consists of 15 residues. The CDR3 DNA reads TGTGCCAGCAGTGACGACGGGAGCTCCTACAATGAGCAGTTCTTC. Its protein is CASSDDGSSYNEQFF.

The chain uses TRBV5-8 and TRBJ2-2; D is uncertain. This CDR3 is 12 amino acids long. CDR1 is SGHTS, CDR2 YDEGEE, per germline. V was trimmed by 7 bases and J by 3 bases, leaving 7 bases between them. CDR3 DNA: TGTGCCAGCCTAGGCTACACCGGGGAGCTGTTTTTT. It encodes CASLGYTGELFF.

The V and J genes are TRBV28 and TRBJ1-1; TRBD1 is a possible D gene (5 bases). This CDR3 region has 11 residues. Trimming cost V 11 bases and J 8 bases, with 15 bases left between them. In germline, CDR1 is MDHEN, CDR2 SYDVKM. The CDR3 loop reads CAAWGEREAFF. Here the CDR3 DNA reads TGTGCCGCATGGGGGGAAAGAGAAGCTTTCTTT.

This chain joins TRBV6-5 and TRBJ2-1, with 8 bases fitting TRBD1. V lost 3 bases and J lost 10; bases outside the gene matches: 5. CDR3 length equals 13 residues. CDR1 is MNHEY and CDR2 is SVGAGI in the germline V gene. CDR3 sequence reads: CASSYSGGGEQFF. In nucleotides, the CDR3 is TGTGCCAGCAGTTATTCAGGGGGCGGAGAGCAGTTCTTC.

This chain links TRBV9 with TRBJ2-6; 7 bases line up with TRBD2. The V segment lost 0 bases and the J segment 1 base; nucleotides outside the gene matches: 1. The CDR3 consists of 16 residues. Germline-derived CDR1 and CDR2 are SGDLS and YYNGEE. The CDR3 loop reads CASSVGGGSGANVLTF. The CDR3 DNA follows: TGTGCCAGCAGCGTAGGGGGGGGGTCTGGGGCCAACGTCCTGACTTTC.

V gene TRBV7-3 combines with J gene TRBJ2-5; 8 nucleotides align to TRBD1. The better agreement between TRBJ2-7 and the DNA end casts doubt on the J call. Germline CDR1 reads SGHTA; CDR2 reads FQGTGA. This CDR3 contains 13 residues. CDR3 nucleotides: TGTGCCAGCAGCTTCAACAGGGGGTACGAGCAGTACTTC. It yields the protein CASSFNRGYEQYF.

The J gene is TRBJ2-3, the V gene TRBV9; D possibly corresponds to TRBD2 (6 bases). Trimming took 7 bases from V and 2 from J, leaving 17 bases between them. Germline V CDR1 and CDR2: SGDLS, YYNGEE. CDR3 length: 15 residues. The CDR3 protein is CASGAGRYDTDTQYF. CDR3 DNA sequence: TGTGCCAGCGGGGCGGGGAGGTATGACACAGATACGCAGTATTTT.

This clone has only a few counts. The V and J genes are TRBV5-6 and TRBJ1-1, with D possibly being TRBD1 (5 bases). This CDR3 has 14 amino acids. CDR1 SGHDT and CDR2 YYEEEE come from the germline V gene. V was clipped by 0 bases and J by 4 bases, with 10 bases between them. This CDR3 reads CASSLAQGSTEAFF. The CDR3 DNA follows: TGTGCCAGCAGCTTGGCCCAGGGAAGCACTGAAGCTTTCTTT.

The sample holds one count of this clone. This chain uses TRBV5-3 with TRBJ2-6; D possibly corresponds to TRBD1 (5 bases). TRBV5-3 is flagged as an ORF with uncertain function. CDR3 length equals 16 residues. Trimming removed 7 bases from V and 1 base from J, with 15 bases in between. CDR3 residues: CARGSRAKSGANVLTF. The CDR3 bases are TGTGCCAGAGGTTCCAGGGCCAAATCTGGGGCCAACGTCCTGACTTTC.

The V call is TRBV5-4, the J call TRBJ2-1; the D gene is possibly TRBD2 (5 bases). Germline V gene lookup returns CDR1 SGHNT and CDR2 YYREEE (reference sequence). V lost 4 bases to trimming and J lost 0 bases, with 11 bases between them. The CDR3 has 15 amino acids. The CDR3 DNA reads as TGTGCCAGCAGCCCAGCGGTGAGCTCCTACAATGAGCAGTTCTTC. Its translation: CASSPAVSSYNEQFF.

The chain employs TRBV10-2 and TRBJ2-7; the match to TRBD2 covers 9 bases. In germline, CDR1 is WSHSY, CDR2 SAAADI. This CDR3 comprises 15 residues. J lost 3 bases, V lost 8 bases, and 11 bases had no gene match. In nucleotides, the CDR3 is TGCGCCAGCCGACAAATAATAGCGGGGGACTACGAGCAGTACTTC. Its protein product is CASRQIIAGDYEQYF.

The chain is built from TRBV9 and TRBJ1-2; D might be TRBD1 (6 bases). Trimming removed 3 bases at V and 11 bases at J, with 20 bases between. The germline V gene encodes CDR1 SGDLS and CDR2 YYNGEE. The CDR3 has 14 residues. DNA for the CDR3: TGTGCCAGCAGCGCGTTAATATCGACAGGTGGTTACACCTTC. Protein sequence: CASSALISTGGYTF.

The rearrangement joins TRBV5-1 to TRBJ2-7; 10 positions agree with TRBD2. This CDR3 region has 16 residues. The V segment lost 2 bases and the J segment 6 bases; nucleotides outside the gene matches: 11. The germline V gene encodes CDR1 SGHRS and CDR2 YFSETQ. The CDR3 spells CASSLETSGIVREQYF. CDR3 DNA: TGCGCCAGCAGCTTAGAAACTAGCGGGATAGTTCGCGAGCAGTACTTC.

This clone was observed a single time. At one boundary the junction diverges from the germline segment, which might be a read error. The rearrangement links TRBV4-2 to TRBJ2-3, with D possibly matching TRBD2 (6 bases). The CDR3 spans 16 residues. Germline loops: CDR1 LGHNA, CDR2 YNFKEQ. Here the CDR3 reads CASSQGPGTGTGTQYF. The CDR3, as DNA: TGTGCCAGCAGCCAAGGACCAGGGACTGGCACAGGTACGCAGTATTTT.

This clone was seen more than once but under ten times. The chain joins TRBV5-1 to TRBJ1-2, with 10 bases aligning to TRBD1. The CDR3 length is 13 residues. Germline V gene sequence: CDR1 SGHRS, CDR2 YFSETQ. Unmatched junction bases numbered 7, after V lost 6 bases and J lost 8 bases. The CDR3 bases are TGCGCCAGCAATTTGGGACAGGGGCGAGGCTACACCTTC. This sequence encodes CASNLGQGRGYTF.

This clone was observed a single time. The rearrangement uses TRBV9 and TRBJ1-3; unclear D gene. Deletions cut 4 bases from V and 8 bases from J, with 16 bases between. Germline lookup yields CDR1 SGDLS and CDR2 YYNGEE. There are 14 residues in the CDR3. CDR3 in DNA: TGTGCCAGCAGCCCCCGGGAAGGAGGAGACACCATATATTTT. Translated, it gives CASSPREGGDTIYF.

The chain employs TRBV29-1 and TRBJ2-2, with unresolved D. Deletions cut 4 bases from V and 0 bases from J, with 9 bases between. The CDR3 contains 14 residues. Germline assignment: CDR1 SQVTM and CDR2 ANQGSEA. The CDR3 loop is CSVGTQTNTGELFF. CDR3 sequence (DNA): TGCAGCGTTGGCACCCAGACGAACACCGGGGAGCTGTTTTTT.

The V gene is TRBV28, the J gene TRBJ1-1; no clear D gene. V was trimmed by 5 bases and J by 1 base, leaving 23 bases between them. Germline V gene sequence: CDR1 MDHEN, CDR2 SYDVKM. This CDR3 is 18 amino acids long. CDR3 amino acids: CASSEGRVFYLKNTEAFF. The CDR3 DNA follows: TGTGCCAGCAGTGAAGGTCGGGTCTTTTATTTGAAGAACACTGAAGCTTTCTTT.

The genes are TRBV19 and TRBJ2-5; D is unclear. The DNA matches TRBJ2-7 better at its end, which makes the J call doubtful. CDR1 LNHDA and CDR2 SQIVND come from the germline V gene (reference sequence). The CDR3 is 13 residues long. The CDR3 bases are TGTGCCAGTAGTATGGCAGCGCCCTACGAGCAGTACTTC. Its translation: CASSMAAPYEQYF.

V usage is TRBV28 and J usage is TRBJ2-7, with 9 nucleotides matching TRBD1. The V segment lost 3 bases and the J segment 2 bases; nucleotides outside the gene matches: 5. Germline values: CDR1 MDHEN, CDR2 SYDVKM. The CDR3 runs to 15 residues. The CDR3 spells CASSLPGQGTYEQYF. The CDR3 bases are TGTGCCAGCAGTTTGCCCGGACAGGGGACCTACGAGCAGTACTTC.

The chain is built from TRBV7-8 and TRBJ1-2; 10 bases are shared with TRBD1. The germline V gene encodes CDR1 SGHVS and CDR2 FQNEAQ. Trimming cost V 2 bases and J 4 bases; bases outside gene matches: 22. The length of the CDR3 is 21 residues. CDR3 residues: CASSLPQTSPQRDRGLYGYTF. CDR3 DNA: TGTGCCAGCAGCTTACCGCAAACGTCCCCGCAACGGGACAGGGGACTCTATGGCTACACCTTC.

This clone was picked up a small number of times. This chain links TRBV7-6 with TRBJ1-1, with D perhaps matching TRBD1 (6 bases). Trimming left V 10 bases short and J 0 bases short, with 15 bases between. This CDR3 is 14 amino acids long. The V gene's germline CDR1 is SGHVS and CDR2 FNYEAQ. The CDR3 region has the DNA TGTGCCACCTCGGGGCAGGGGCTGAACACTGAAGCTTTCTTT. Translated: CATSGQGLNTEAFF.

This clone appeared a single time. The chain has TRBV6-6 and TRBJ2-3; 9 positions agree with TRBD1. Unmatched junction bases numbered 11, after V lost 5 bases and J lost 5 bases. The germline V gene encodes CDR1 MNHNY and CDR2 SVGAGI (reference sequence). The CDR3 spans 16 residues. The CDR3 region has the DNA TGTGCCAGCAGTCCAGGGACAGGGCAGAGGGGAGATACGCAGTATTTT. Translating gives CASSPGTGQRGDTQYF.

The rearrangement uses TRBV27 and TRBJ1-1; weak D call: TRBD1 (5 bases). This CDR3 region has 12 residues. Germline lookup yields CDR1 MNHEY and CDR2 SMNVEV (reference sequence). V lost 5 bases and J lost 6, with 10 bases in between. The CDR3 DNA sequence: TGTGCCAGCAGTGGGGCACCGGCTGAAGCTTTCTTT. Amino acid sequence: CASSGAPAEAFF.

The chain carries TRBV19 and TRBJ1-5; weak D call: TRBD1 (6 bases). Germline V gives CDR1 LNHDA, CDR2 SQIVND (reference sequence). The V gene lost 1 base and the J gene lost 2 bases, with 18 bases spanning the gap. This CDR3 contains 18 residues. The CDR3 coding sequence is TGTGCCAGTAGTATAGGCGGTAGGGGCAGGGGTGGCAATCAGCCCCAGCATTTT. The encoded protein is CASSIGGRGRGGNQPQHF.

This clone appeared once. The rearrangement uses TRBV6-5 and TRBJ2-1, with D tentatively TRBD2 (6 bases). Germline values: CDR1 MNHEY, CDR2 SVGAGI. V was trimmed by 4 bases and J by 7 bases, leaving 20 bases between them. This CDR3 spans 16 amino acids. Written as DNA, the CDR3 is TGTGCCAGCAGTTCCCATGACGGGAGCTCCCGTAATGAGCAGTTCTTC. It specifies CASSSHDGSSRNEQFF.

The chain has TRBV5-1 and TRBJ2-3; the match to TRBD2 covers 14 bases. Trimming at V came to 3 bases and at J to 4 bases, leaving 7 bases not matched to a gene. The CDR3 sequence is 17 residues long. Looked up from germline, CDR1 is SGHRS and CDR2 is YFSETQ. The CDR3, as DNA: TGCGCCAGCAGCTCGACTAGCGGGAGGGCCGGGTCAGATACGCAGTATTTT. Translating it yields CASSSTSGRAGSDTQYF.

The V gene is TRBV7-2, the J gene TRBJ2-5, with D possibly matching TRBD2 (6 bases). The J call is in doubt because the DNA end fits TRBJ2-7 better. Germline values: CDR1 SGHTA, CDR2 FQGNSA. This CDR3 has 16 amino acids. The CDR3 DNA sequence: TGTGCCAGCACCCACCCAGGGACTCACAACTCCTACGAGCAGTACTTC. This encodes CASTHPGTHNSYEQYF.